Following are 8 T cell receptor beta chains from one sample sequenced in a study of blood T cell repertoires in COVID-19. Libraries were prepared by immunoSEQ multiplex PCR; TCRdb keeps only in-frame clonotypes and omits some of them. The table includes approximately 390,000 clones, nearly 90% detected once. Sample: peripheral blood. These receptors were obtained from a man aged 18 to 29 with active or convalescent COVID-19.

V and J are TRBV5-1 and TRBJ1-1; 8 bases map to TRBD1. V was clipped by 4 bases and J by 1 base; unmatched bases: 3. This CDR3 contains 14 residues. Per germline, CDR1 SGHRS and CDR2 YFSETQ. This chain's CDR3 is CASSTGQGNTEAFF. As DNA, the CDR3 is TGCGCCAGCAGCACCGGACAGGGGAACACTGAAGCTTTCTTT.

This chain links TRBV18 with TRBJ1-4; D call uncertain. V was trimmed by 0 bases and J by 1 base, leaving 6 bases between them. The CDR3 is 15 amino acids. The germline V gene encodes CDR1 KGHSH and CDR2 LQKENI. The CDR3 DNA sequence: TGTGCCAGCTCACCACCTACCAGAACTAATGAAAAACTGTTTTTT. Its translation: CASSPPTRTNEKLFF.

This clone was seen only once. V gene TRBV9 combines with J gene TRBJ2-3; 10 bases agree with TRBD2. Looked up from germline, CDR1 is SGDLS and CDR2 is YYNGEE. CDR3 size: 15 residues. Trimming removed 6 bases from V and 5 bases from J; junction bases left unmatched: 9. CDR3 nucleotides: TGTGCCAGCAATGGTCTAGCGGGAGAAAAAGATACGCAGTATTTT. Its protein is CASNGLAGEKDTQYF.

V is TRBV11-1 and J is TRBJ1-1, with D tentatively TRBD1 (6 bases). The V end was cut by 5 bases, the J end by 1 base, with 11 bases between. Germline V gives CDR1 SGHAT, CDR2 FQDESV (reference sequence). This CDR3 is 14 amino acids long. DNA for the CDR3: TGTGCCAGCAGCCGAGACAGGAAGAACACTGAAGCTTTCTTT. This encodes CASSRDRKNTEAFF.

The CDR3 spells CASSETGTPNTGELFF. The CDR3 coding sequence is TGCGCCAGCAGTGAGACCGGGACACCGAACACCGGGGAGCTGTTTTTT. The chain links TRBV10-1 to TRBJ2-2; D might be TRBD1 (6 bases). Germline V CDR1 and CDR2: WNHNN, SYGVQD (reference sequence). This CDR3 region has 16 residues. Deletions cut 2 bases from V and 0 bases from J, with 10 bases between.

The chain carries TRBV2 and TRBJ2-5; 8 bases agree with TRBD2. The CDR3 is 15 amino acids. Losses at the gene ends were 5 bases for V and 5 bases for J; bases not matched to a gene: 10. CDR1 and CDR2 from the germline V gene are SNHLY and FYNNEI. This CDR3 reads CASSSRGAGEETQYF. CDR3 nucleotide sequence: TGTGCCAGCAGTTCCCGGGGAGCGGGAGAGGAGACCCAGTACTTC.

The chain couples TRBV21-1 to TRBJ1-5; the table's D call of TRBD1 was not tested on the DNA. TRBV21-1 is tagged as a pseudogene. The CDR3 length is 14 residues. The CDR3 here is CASSKEGGWQPQHF. The CDR3 bases are TGTGCCAGCAGCAAAGAAGGGGGTTGGCAGCCCCAGCATTTT.

The chain is built from TRBV6-5 and TRBJ1-2; D is perhaps TRBD1 (5 bases). The germline V and J ends were trimmed by 4 bases and 6 bases, with 9 bases remaining between them. The CDR3 runs to 12 residues. The germline gives CDR1 MNHEY, CDR2 SVGAGI. The CDR3 region is CASSSRGDGYTF. DNA for the CDR3: TGTGCCAGCAGTTCCCGGGGGGATGGCTACACCTTC.